The 21 T cell receptor beta chains presented below share a single source sample, sequenced in a study of blood T cells in healthy people across ages (dated by TCRdb to the mid-2010s). Library construction relied on 5' RACE. Sequencing instrument: Illumina HiSeq 2500. A second PCR of 7 to 11 cycles was performed with a sample-barcoded 5' primer and a J-beta primer mix. Through fastp at Q25 and MiXCR, TCRdb rebuilt clones from the public reads, retaining in-frame beta chains. Identical CDR3 proteins give one entry, which carries the most common genes and DNA. The sample data list hundreds of thousands of distinct CDR3 sequences, and around a quarter of these were observed just once. Of the sample, 9% to 9.5% is held by the ten largest clones. Separately, the same data were catalogued under a study of T cells of mothers and their children.

Sequencing used blood. The source is a boy aged 10-17 years in good health.

This clonotype was found a few times. The germline gene is not matched at one end of the junction; a read error may be the cause. This chain uses TRBV7-8 with TRBJ2-4; possibly TRBD2 for D (5 bases). CDR1 is SGHVS and CDR2 is FQNEAQ in the germline V gene. This CDR3 comprises 18 residues. The CDR3 is CASSLGPLSGVAKNIQYF. DNA of the CDR3: TGTGCCAGCAGCTTAGGACCCCTTTCCGGGGTAGCCAAGAACATTCAGTACTTC.

The gene calls are TRBV4-3 and TRBJ2-7; TRBD2 might be the D (9 bases). From germline, CDR1 is LGHNA and CDR2 YSLEER. This CDR3 is built from 16 residues. Between the trimmed V and J ends, which lost 3 bases and 4 bases, there was a span of 19 bases. CDR3 coding DNA: TGCGCCAGCAGCCAGCGGACAGGGCGGGAGGGATACGAGCAGTACTTC. Its translation is CASSQRTGREGYEQYF.

The chain uses TRBV12-3 or TRBV12-4 and TRBJ2-5, with 7 bases that match TRBD2. With the DNA end fitting TRBJ2-1 better, the J assignment may be wrong. The CDR3 contains 11 residues. As DNA, the CDR3 is TGTGCCAGTCCCCGGGGGGATGAGCAGTTCTTC. It encodes CASPRGDEQFF.

This clonotype was counted a few times. The chain joins TRBV6-6 to TRBJ1-1; D ambiguous. The ends were cut back, 4 bases at V and 1 base at J, with 13 bases in the middle. This CDR3 has 15 amino acids. Germline loops: CDR1 MNHNY, CDR2 SVGAGI (reference sequence). The CDR3 sequence: CASSLTSTWNTEAFF. Here the CDR3 DNA reads TGTGCCAGCAGTTTGACATCTACTTGGAACACTGAAGCTTTCTTT.

At least ten counts were recorded for this clonotype. This rearrangement joins TRBV6-2 or TRBV6-3 to TRBJ2-7; D unclear. The V and J ends lost 5 bases and 2 bases respectively, with 4 bases between them. The CDR3 is 11 amino acids. Germline CDR1 and CDR2: MNHEY and SVGEGT. The CDR3 DNA follows: TGTGCCAGCAGTGACGCCTACGAGCAGTACTTC. Translation gives CASSDAYEQYF.

This clonotype was seen a handful of times. The chain uses TRBV28 and TRBJ2-3; D not resolved. Germline V gene lookup returns CDR1 MDHEN and CDR2 SYDVKM. V was clipped by 3 bases and J by 3 bases, with 13 bases between them. The CDR3 contains 15 residues. The DNA for the CDR3 is TGTGCCAGCAGTTTGATTGGGGAACCTACAGATACGCAGTATTTT. Translated: CASSLIGEPTDTQYF.

A few counts support this clonotype. The rearrangement links TRBV6-2 or TRBV6-3 to TRBJ2-4; TRBD2 is a possible D gene (6 bases). This CDR3 comprises 15 residues. Looked up from germline, CDR1 is MNHEY and CDR2 is SVGEGT. Trimming took off 4 bases at V and 3 bases at J, with 13 bases between the two ends. CDR3 sequence (DNA): TGTGCCAGCAGTTCCCGGGGGATGGGCAAAAACATTCAGTACTTC. Its translation: CASSSRGMGKNIQYF.

J is TRBJ2-4 and V is TRBV18; TRBD2 agrees at 7 bases. After removal of 5 bases from V and 6 bases from J, the junction contained 13 bases not matched to a gene. CDR3 size: 16 residues. Germline V gene data show CDR1 as KGHSH and CDR2 as LQKENI. In DNA form, the CDR3 reads TGTGCCAGCTCAGGAACCGGCGGGGGTCGAGGAAACATTCAGTACTTC. Its translation: CASSGTGGGRGNIQYF.

V and J are TRBV24-1 and TRBJ2-5; either TRBD1 or TRBD2 may fit D (6 bases each). The germline CDR1 and CDR2 sequences are KGHDR and SFDVKD. The CDR3 extends over 13 amino acids. The V end lost 4 bases, the J end lost 7 bases, and 12 bases lay between the germline ends. The CDR3 DNA reads TGTGCCACCAGTGAACGGGGGCGAGGGACCCAGTACTTC. It encodes CATSERGRGTQYF.

V is TRBV4-3 and J is TRBJ2-7; 7 positions match TRBD2. The CDR3 loop spans 15 amino acids. The ends lost 0 bases at V and 1 base at J; junction bases unmatched: 3. Germline V lookup: CDR1 LGHNA, CDR2 YSLEER. Written as DNA, the CDR3 is TGCGCCAGCAGCCAAGAAAGGGACTATTCCTACGAGCAGTACTTC. It is translated as CASSQERDYSYEQYF.

The chain recombines TRBV12-3 or TRBV12-4 with TRBJ2-4; 8 positions match TRBD1. This CDR3 has 14 amino acids. Trimming took 2 bases from V and 5 from J; bases not matched to a gene: 2. The CDR3, as DNA: TGTGCCAGCAGTTTATGGGGACAGGAAAACATTCAGTACTTC. Protein: CASSLWGQENIQYF.

J is TRBJ2-5 and V is TRBV5-1; D perhaps matches TRBD2 (6 bases). Germline assignment: CDR1 SGHRS and CDR2 YFSETQ. CDR3 length equals 15 residues. Trimming removed 4 bases from V and 5 bases from J, with 18 bases in between. The CDR3 sequence is CASSNGGVATETQYF. CDR3 DNA: TGCGCCAGCAGCAATGGAGGGGTAGCGACTGAGACCCAGTACTTC.

This clonotype has more than one count but fewer than ten. The J gene is TRBJ2-5, the V gene TRBV29-1; no definite D call. Germline V gene data show CDR1 as SQVTM and CDR2 as ANQGSEA. Between the trimmed V and J ends, which lost 1 base and 5 bases, there was a span of 11 bases. The CDR3 spans 13 residues. The CDR3 sequence is CSVEARLTETQYF. The CDR3, as DNA: TGCAGCGTTGAAGCCCGGCTTACCGAGACCCAGTACTTC.

This clonotype was seen more than once but under ten times. Relative to the germline gene, one junction end is altered; a read error may explain this. The chain uses TRBV7-9 and TRBJ2-7; unclear D gene. The length of the CDR3 is 14 residues. The germline V gene encodes CDR1 SEHNR and CDR2 FQNEAQ (reference sequence). The CDR3 coding sequence is TGTGCCGGCAGCTTCGGCAGTCCAACCTACGAGCAGTACTTC. This translates into CAGSFGSPTYEQYF.

The rearrangement uses TRBV12-3 or TRBV12-4 and TRBJ1-2, with D possibly matching TRBD1 (5 bases). This CDR3 is built from 15 residues. The germline V and J ends were trimmed by 3 bases and 4 bases, with 15 bases remaining between them. This chain's CDR3 is CASSFAVTGRYGYTF. CDR3 nucleotides: TGTGCCAGCAGTTTTGCGGTTACGGGGCGCTATGGCTACACCTTC.

This clonotype has a handful of counts. The genes are TRBV10-3 and TRBJ2-5; 8 nucleotides match TRBD1. The J call may be faulty, since TRBJ2-7 better matches the DNA end. The CDR3 sequence is 13 residues long. Germline V gene data show CDR1 as ENHRY and CDR2 as SYGVKD. In DNA form, the CDR3 reads TGTGCCATCAGCGGGACAGGACCCCACGAGCAGTACTTC. Translation: CAISGTGPHEQYF.

The table lists this clonotype with a few counts. This sequence joins TRBV28 and TRBJ1-5, with D tentatively TRBD1 (5 bases). Germline CDR1 is MDHEN and CDR2 is SYDVKM. V shed 7 bases and J shed 1 base, with 14 bases lying between them. This CDR3 spans 15 amino acids. The CDR3 sequence: CASTVRDGSNQPQHF. DNA for the CDR3: TGTGCCAGCACCGTCCGGGACGGAAGCAATCAGCCCCAGCATTTT.

V usage is TRBV28 and J usage is TRBJ2-2, with D possibly matching TRBD1 (5 bases). This CDR3 spans 15 amino acids. Deletions cut 8 bases from V and 4 bases from J, with 17 bases between. CDR1 is MDHEN, CDR2 SYDVKM, per germline. This CDR3 is CASGLGLDPTGELFF. Written as DNA, the CDR3 is TGTGCCAGCGGCCTGGGGCTCGACCCCACCGGGGAGCTGTTTTTT.

The rearrangement joins TRBV20-1 to TRBJ2-5; unclear D gene. The CDR3 is 17 amino acids. The germline V gene encodes CDR1 DFQATT and CDR2 SNEGSKA (reference sequence). Trimming removed 6 bases at V and 5 bases at J, with 28 bases between. The CDR3, as DNA: TGCAGTGCCGAGCCGTTTGGTGACGCCGGCCGTCCGGAGACCCAGTACTTC. Translated, it gives CSAEPFGDAGRPETQYF.

On this clonotype itself: Relative to the germline gene, one junction end is altered; a read error may explain this. The chain links TRBV7-2 to TRBJ2-5; D gene uncertain. The CDR3 covers 11 residues. Germline CDR1 SGHTA, CDR2 FQGNSA. CDR3 sequence: CANSVFETQYF. The CDR3 region has the DNA TGTGCCAACAGCGTATTCGAGACCCAGTACTTC. Full variable domain (missing parts from reference TRBV7-2 and TRBJ2-5): GAGVSQSPSNKVTEKGKDVELRCDPISGHTALYWYRQSLGQGLEFLIYFQGNSAPDKSGLPSDRFSAERTGGSVSTLTIQRTQQEDSAVYLCANSVFETQYFGPGTRLLVL.

The chain employs TRBV6-1 and TRBJ2-2; D perhaps matches TRBD2 (5 bases). This CDR3 region has 15 residues. In germline, CDR1 is MNHNS, CDR2 SASEGT. Trimming removed 6 bases from V and 0 bases from J, with 11 bases in between. CDR3 DNA sequence: TGTGCCAGCAGACCGGACGGGGCGAACACCGGGGAGCTGTTTTTT. It translates to CASRPDGANTGELFF.